Shown below are 30 T cell receptor beta chains from a single sample sequenced in a study of blood T cell repertoires in COVID-19. Profiling relied on immunoSEQ multiplex PCR, and the TCRdb table lists in-frame clones only, not all of them. The sample includes approximately 250,000 clones, over 75% seen only once; the top ten take approximately 1%. What was sequenced was PBMCs or T cells enriched from blood (not recorded which). The receptors shown here come from a woman in her thirties who had recovered from COVID-19.

The CDR3 nucleotides are TGTGCCAGCAGTTACGGACAGGGGCAGTACTTC. Its translation is CASSYGQGQYF. The chain recombines TRBV6-5 with TRBJ2-7; 8 nucleotides align to TRBD1. With 2 bases clipped from V and 9 bases from J, the junction kept 0 bases outside the gene matches. The CDR3 totals 11 residues. The germline V gene encodes CDR1 MNHEY and CDR2 SVGAGI.

The chain uses TRBV27 and TRBJ2-1; TRBD2 agrees at 8 bases. V was clipped by 8 bases and J by 4 bases; unmatched bases: 16. The length of the CDR3 is 17 residues. Germline CDR1 MNHEY, CDR2 SMNVEV (reference sequence). The CDR3 DNA reads as TGTGCCAGCGGCCTGCGCGGGAGGTCGCCCATTTACAATGAGCAGTTCTTC. Translation gives CASGLRGRSPIYNEQFF.

This clone appeared once. The chain couples TRBV28 to TRBJ1-2; D perhaps matches TRBD1 (5 bases). The CDR3 loop spans 14 amino acids. The germline V gene encodes CDR1 MDHEN and CDR2 SYDVKM. Trimming took off 2 bases at V and 4 bases at J, with 11 bases between the two ends. The CDR3 protein is CASSLGGVGYGYTF. The CDR3 DNA reads TGTGCCAGCAGTTTAGGAGGGGTTGGCTATGGCTACACCTTC.

The chain recombines TRBV19 with TRBJ2-1; TRBD2 matches at 8 bases. CDR1 and CDR2 from the germline V gene are LNHDA and SQIVND (reference sequence). The CDR3 has 15 residues. Trimming removed 6 bases from V and 7 bases from J; junction bases left unmatched: 11. The CDR3 is CASSTRAGVGNEQFF. In DNA form, the CDR3 reads TGTGCCAGTAGCACTAGAGCGGGAGTTGGTAATGAGCAGTTCTTC.

J is TRBJ1-3 and V is TRBV6-5; D is perhaps TRBD1 (5 bases). The germline V and J ends were trimmed by 6 bases and 1 base, with 7 bases remaining between them. CDR1 and CDR2 (germline): MNHEY, SVGAGI. The CDR3 spans 13 residues. DNA for the CDR3: TGTGCCAGCAGGGGGCCTTCTGGAAACACCATATATTTT. Translation gives CASRGPSGNTIYF.

The V gene is TRBV28, the J gene TRBJ2-7; 9 bases align to TRBD1. This CDR3 has 13 amino acids. The V gene's germline CDR1 is MDHEN and CDR2 SYDVKM. V trimming: 6 bases; J trimming: 7 bases; junction bases outside the gene matches: 7. CDR3 coding DNA: TGTGCCAGCAGGCCCGGGACAGGGTGGGAGCAGTACTTC. Protein sequence: CASRPGTGWEQYF.

CDR3 in amino acids: CASSLGPRGLMNTEAFF. In DNA, the CDR3 is TGTGCCAGCAGCTTAGGTCCAAGGGGGCTGATGAACACTGAAGCTTTCTTT. The chain joins TRBV7-9 to TRBJ1-1; 7 nucleotides line up with TRBD1. CDR3 length: 17 residues. V shed 1 base, J shed 0 bases, and the junction held 8 bases outside the gene matches. Germline values: CDR1 SEHNR, CDR2 FQNEAQ (reference sequence). Full variable domain (rest looked up from reference TRBV7-9 and TRBJ1-1): DTGVSQNPRHKITKRGQNVTFRCDPISEHNRLYWYRQTLGQGPEFLTYFQNEAQLEKSRLLSDRFSAERPKGSFSTLEIQRTEQGDSAMYLCASSLGPRGLMNTEAFFGQGTRLTVV.

The rearrangement joins TRBV15 to TRBJ1-2; D may be TRBD1 (5 bases). In germline, CDR1 is LNHNV, CDR2 YYDKDF (reference sequence). CDR3 length equals 15 residues. The V gene lost 1 base and the J gene lost 6 bases, with 15 bases spanning the gap. CDR3 nucleotides: TGTGCCACCAGCAGAGGGGGCGGGGGAAGAGATGGCTACACCTTC. Protein: CATSRGGGGRDGYTF.

The chain recombines TRBV28 with TRBJ1-2; D perhaps matches TRBD1 (6 bases). In germline, CDR1 is MDHEN, CDR2 SYDVKM. CDR3 length: 14 amino acids. Trimming cost V 5 bases and J 8 bases, with 18 bases left between them. CDR3 sequence: CASSTGTVHRGYTF. In DNA form, the CDR3 reads TGTGCCAGCAGTACAGGGACGGTACATAGGGGCTACACCTTC.

J is TRBJ1-6 and V is TRBV6-5; possibly TRBD1 for D (5 bases). The germline V gene encodes CDR1 MNHEY and CDR2 SVGAGI. V was pared by 2 bases and J by 4 bases, with 9 bases between. The CDR3 extends over 15 amino acids. The CDR3 is CASSYGAGYNSPLHF. In DNA form, the CDR3 reads TGTGCCAGCAGTTACGGGGCAGGGTATAATTCACCCCTCCACTTT.

This clone was detected only a few times. The chain employs TRBV6-5 and TRBJ1-1, with D maybe TRBD1 (5 bases). Germline assignment: CDR1 MNHEY and CDR2 SVGAGI. The length of the CDR3 is 15 residues. The ends were cut back, 0 bases at V and 7 bases at J, with 15 bases in the middle. CDR3 protein: CASSYSPAGLDEAFF. In DNA form, the CDR3 reads TGTGCCAGCAGTTACTCCCCCGCAGGGCTGGATGAAGCTTTCTTT.

CDR3 bases: TGTGCCAGCAGCGCGATGCAGGGGTACCAAGAGACCCAGTACTTC. Translation: CASSAMQGYQETQYF. The chain joins TRBV9 to TRBJ2-5, with D perhaps TRBD1 (6 bases). Germline V lookup: CDR1 SGDLS, CDR2 YYNGEE. V lost 3 bases, J lost 0 bases, and 12 bases lay in between. The CDR3 runs to 15 residues.

V usage is TRBV18 and J usage is TRBJ2-7, with TRBD1 matching over 7 bases. V gave up 1 base and J gave up 0 bases; unmatched junction bases: 9. This CDR3 is built from 17 residues. The V gene's germline CDR1 is KGHSH and CDR2 LQKENI. The CDR3 nucleotides read TGTGCCAGCTCACCACTTGGAAACGCAGGGGGCTCCTACGAGCAGTACTTC. This translates into CASSPLGNAGGSYEQYF.

V usage is TRBV19 and J usage is TRBJ2-7; 11 nucleotides agree with TRBD2. The junction had 4 bases not matched to a gene; V was cut back by 2 bases and J by 1 base. CDR1 is LNHDA, CDR2 SQIVND, per germline (reference sequence). This CDR3 contains 16 residues. CDR3 DNA: TGTGCCAGTAGTATATCCGGGACTAGCGGTTCCTACGAGCAGTACTTC. It yields the protein CASSISGTSGSYEQYF.

V usage is TRBV30 and J usage is TRBJ1-5, with D possibly TRBD1 on 5 matching bases. The CDR3 is 12 residues long. Per the germline V gene, CDR1 is GTSNPN and CDR2 is SVGIG (reference sequence). V was trimmed by 1 base and J by 7 bases, leaving 8 bases between them. As DNA, the CDR3 is TGTGCCTGGAGTGAAAGGGGCCAGCCCCAGCATTTT. It translates to CAWSERGQPQHF.

This clone was seen just once. The V gene is TRBV9, the J gene TRBJ2-7; 11 nucleotides align to TRBD2. CDR3 size: 15 residues. The trim removed 3 bases at V and 6 bases at J, leaving 8 bases unmatched. Germline lookup yields CDR1 SGDLS and CDR2 YYNGEE. DNA of the CDR3: TGTGCCAGCAGCGAAATAGCGGGAGGGCCAGGCGAGCAGTACTTC. Its translation: CASSEIAGGPGEQYF.

The chain combines TRBV6-5 with TRBJ1-2; a weak D match, TRBD1 (6 bases). This CDR3 region has 14 residues. V was trimmed by 6 bases and J by 7 bases, leaving 18 bases between them. Germline lookup yields CDR1 MNHEY and CDR2 SVGAGI. As DNA, the CDR3 is TGTGCCAGCAGGCAAAACAGGGCCCCTTTTGGCTACACCTTC. It yields the protein CASRQNRAPFGYTF.

The gene calls are TRBV28 and TRBJ1-1, with D unclear. V lost 2 bases, J lost 6 bases, and 7 bases lay in between. CDR3 size: 12 residues. CDR1 is MDHEN, CDR2 SYDVKM, per germline. The CDR3 spells CASSLRGAEAFF. DNA of the CDR3: TGTGCCAGCAGTTTACGCGGGGCTGAAGCTTTCTTT.

This clone was recorded only once. The rearrangement joins TRBV20-1 to TRBJ2-7; D possibly corresponds to TRBD2 (5 bases). V shed 5 bases and J shed 3 bases, with 8 bases lying between them. From germline, CDR1 is DFQATT and CDR2 SNEGSKA (reference sequence). The CDR3 contains 11 residues. The CDR3 DNA sequence: TGCAGTGCTCCGGACTTCTACGAGCAGTACTTC. This sequence encodes CSAPDFYEQYF.

With respect to this clone: Other nucleotide sequences in the sample specify the same CDR3. The chain recombines TRBV27 with TRBJ2-7; no clear D gene. Trimming pared 6 bases from V and 2 bases from J, leaving 11 bases between. The CDR3 covers 13 residues. CDR1 and CDR2 (germline): MNHEY, SMNVEV (reference sequence). The CDR3 DNA reads as TGTGCCAGCAGCCTAGGATCCACCTACGAGCAGTACTTC. Translating it yields CASSLGSTYEQYF.

The chain uses TRBV5-1 and TRBJ2-2, with 12 positions matching TRBD2. CDR1 and CDR2 from the germline V gene are SGHRS and YFSETQ. There are 18 residues in the CDR3. V shed 1 base, J shed 0 bases, and the junction held 4 bases outside the gene matches. CDR3 sequence (DNA): TGCGCCAGCAGCTTGTGGACTAGCGGGGATCCGAACACCGGGGAGCTGTTTTTT. It encodes CASSLWTSGDPNTGELFF.

V is TRBV27 and J is TRBJ2-7; perhaps TRBD2 as D (6 bases). CDR1 is MNHEY, CDR2 SMNVEV, per germline (reference sequence). Trimming pared 3 bases from V and 0 bases from J, leaving 12 bases between. This CDR3 is built from 15 residues. Here the CDR3 reads CASSFSRGGSYEQYF. The CDR3 DNA reads as TGTGCCAGCAGTTTCTCGCGGGGAGGCTCCTACGAGCAGTACTTC.

Here the CDR3 reads CASSETSGGYNEQFF. In nucleotides, the CDR3 is TGTGCCAGCAGCGAGACTAGCGGGGGCTACAATGAGCAGTTCTTC. The V gene is TRBV3-1 (or the pseudogene TRBV3-2), the J gene TRBJ2-1, with 12 bases that match TRBD2. The CDR3 totals 15 residues. The germline V gene encodes CDR1 LGHDT and CDR2 YNNKEL (reference sequence). Trimming removed 5 bases from V and 3 bases from J; junction bases left unmatched: 2.

V and J are TRBV19 and TRBJ2-3, with D tentatively TRBD2 (5 bases). Trimming left V 7 bases short and J 0 bases short, with 8 bases between. The CDR3 extends over 13 amino acids. Germline CDR1 LNHDA, CDR2 SQIVND (reference sequence). The DNA for the CDR3 is TGTGCCAGTAACGGCGGGAGCACAGATACGCAGTATTTT. Its translation: CASNGGSTDTQYF.

This chain links TRBV6-2 or TRBV6-3 with TRBJ2-7; 8 nucleotides agree with TRBD1. CDR1 MNHEY and CDR2 SVGEGT come from the germline V gene. Trimming at V came to 2 bases and at J to 3 bases, leaving 9 bases not matched to a gene. This CDR3 region has 16 residues. The CDR3: CASSYRPQGAGYEQYF. DNA for the CDR3: TGTGCCAGCAGTTACCGTCCCCAGGGGGCCGGCTACGAGCAGTACTTC.

The CDR3 protein is CASSQRASTDTQYF. CDR3 DNA sequence: TGCGCCAGCAGCCAGCGAGCTAGCACAGATACGCAGTATTTT. The chain is built from TRBV4-3 and TRBJ2-3; D uncertain. Between the trimmed V and J ends, which lost 3 bases and 0 bases, there was a span of 7 bases. The germline CDR1 and CDR2 sequences are LGHNA and YSLEER. This CDR3 is 14 amino acids long.

The chain employs TRBV18 and TRBJ1-4, with D possibly matching TRBD1 (6 bases). The germline V and J ends were trimmed by 2 bases and 4 bases, with 8 bases remaining between them. CDR1 is KGHSH, CDR2 LQKENI, per germline. This CDR3 contains 14 residues. The CDR3 DNA is TGTGCCAGCTCACCAGGGACAAATAATGAAAAACTGTTTTTT. Amino acid sequence: CASSPGTNNEKLFF.

The CDR3 bases are TGTGCCAGCAGCGGTAGCGGGGGGGTCTCCTTAGCAGATACGCAGTATTTT. Translation: CASSGSGGVSLADTQYF. This chain links TRBV9 with TRBJ2-3; 11 nucleotides agree with TRBD2. The CDR3 totals 17 residues. Germline V gene data show CDR1 as SGDLS and CDR2 as YYNGEE. The ends lost 3 bases at V and 4 bases at J; junction bases unmatched: 10. The full variable domain, rest sourced from reference TRBV9 and TRBJ2-3, is DSGVTQTPKHLITATGQRVTLRCSPRSGDLSVYWYQQSLDQGLQFLIQYYNGEERAKGNILERFSAQQFPDLHSELNLSSLELGDSALYFCASSGSGGVSLADTQYFGPGTRLTVL.

The chain joins TRBV7-9 to TRBJ1-2, with D unclear. Germline CDR1 and CDR2: SEHNR and FQNEAQ (reference sequence). Trimming took 4 bases from V and 6 from J, leaving 9 bases between them. CDR3 length: 12 amino acids. CDR3 amino acids: CASSSSRDGYTF. For the CDR3, the DNA is TGTGCCAGCAGCTCATCGAGGGATGGCTACACCTTC.

As regards this clone: Other DNA sequences in this specimen translate into the identical CDR3. This sequence joins TRBV2 and TRBJ2-5; possibly TRBD2 for D (6 bases). There are 13 residues in the CDR3. Per the germline V gene, CDR1 is SNHLY and CDR2 is FYNNEI. The V end lost 4 bases, the J end lost 1 base, and 7 bases lay between the germline ends. CDR3 region: CASSGDSQETQYF. The CDR3 nucleotides read TGTGCCAGCAGTGGGGACTCCCAAGAGACCCAGTACTTC.